This note documents a single T cell receptor (beta chain) sequence. This record belongs to a study of blood T cell repertoires in COVID-19. The trim removed 5 bases at V and 4 bases at J, leaving 7 bases unmatched. In germline, CDR1 is SGHTA, CDR2 FQGTGA. The CDR3 sequence is 15 residues long. Measured with immunoSEQ multiplex PCR; TCRdb has only the in-frame clones, and not every one. The table records around 84,000 clones, around four fifths of them present only once. The sequence came from a man aged 55 to 70 with COVID-19, enrolled during active disease. This chain links TRBV7-3 with TRBJ2-3; TRBD1 matches at 9 bases. Sequencing was performed on peripheral blood. The DNA for the CDR3 is TGTGCCAGCAGCCTTGGACAGGGGAGCGCAGATACGCAGTATTTT. Translated, it gives CASSLGQGSADTQYF.